This record concerns one T cell receptor beta chain sequence. This clonotype was observed many times. The antigen this receptor binds is unknown. No much larger clone exists at a distance of one base, and base qualities are not known. These data are taken from a study of T-cell reconstitution after alpha-beta-depleted transplantation in children (dated by TCRdb to about 2016). For the study in its entirety: Using TCR repertoire profiling, the study quantitatively followed how T-cell immune reconstitution unfolded in children after TCRalphabeta/CD19-depleted allogeneic hematopoietic cell transplantation.

The library was made by PCR. Sequencer: Illumina HiSeq 2500. TCR library preparation used molecular barcoding, with unique molecular identifiers applied to normalize quantification of the TCRbeta repertoire. TCRdb handled the public reads itself, with Q25 trimming in fastp and clone calling in MiXCR, and kept productive beta chains. Entries are consolidated by CDR3 protein sequence, retaining the most common genes and DNA. This sample gives approximately 400,000 distinct CDR3 sequences in total; about a tenth of them show up just once. The ten most abundant clones make up roughly 5% of the sample. The junction shows trimming of 5 bases on V and 1 base on J, plus 3 bases between the germline ends. CDR1 and CDR2, looked up from the germline V gene, are SQVTM and ANQGSEA. Taken from cysteine to phenylalanine, the CDR3 has 11 residues. This entry keeps only the CDR3 DNA: 33 bases, framed from base 1.

The origin of this receptor is a human donor who donated a stem cell graft to a child with acute myeloid leukemia. The chain is assembled from TRBV29-1 and TRBJ1-3; no confident D gene assignment can be made. The starting material was PBMCs from the stem cell graft donor, obtained from the stem cell graft. The sequence in DNA is TGCAGCGTTACATCTGGAAACACCATATATTTT. Its coded protein is CSVTSGNTIYF.